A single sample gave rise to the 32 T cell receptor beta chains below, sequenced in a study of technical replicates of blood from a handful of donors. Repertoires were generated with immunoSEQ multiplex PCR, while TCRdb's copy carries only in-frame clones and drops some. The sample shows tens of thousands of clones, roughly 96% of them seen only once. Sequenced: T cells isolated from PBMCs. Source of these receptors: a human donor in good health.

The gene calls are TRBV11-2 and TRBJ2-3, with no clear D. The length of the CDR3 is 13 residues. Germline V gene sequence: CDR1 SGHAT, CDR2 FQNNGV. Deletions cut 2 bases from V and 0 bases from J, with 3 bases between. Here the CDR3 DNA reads TGTGCCAGCAGCTTATCTAGCACAGATACGCAGTATTTT. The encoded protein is CASSLSSTDTQYF.

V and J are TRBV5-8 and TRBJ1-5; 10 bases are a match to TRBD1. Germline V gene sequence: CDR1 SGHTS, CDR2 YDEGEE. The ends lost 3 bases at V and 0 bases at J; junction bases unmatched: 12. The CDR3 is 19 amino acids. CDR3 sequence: CASSYLQGTGEYSNQPQHF. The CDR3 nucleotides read TGTGCCAGCAGCTATCTGCAGGGGACAGGGGAATATAGCAATCAGCCCCAGCATTTT.

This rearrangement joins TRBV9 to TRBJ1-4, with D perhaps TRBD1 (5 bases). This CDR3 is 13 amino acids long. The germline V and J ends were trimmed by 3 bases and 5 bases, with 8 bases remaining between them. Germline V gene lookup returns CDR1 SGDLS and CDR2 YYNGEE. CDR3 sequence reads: CASSERGNEKLFF. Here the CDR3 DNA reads TGTGCCAGCAGCGAGCGGGGGAATGAAAAACTGTTTTTT.

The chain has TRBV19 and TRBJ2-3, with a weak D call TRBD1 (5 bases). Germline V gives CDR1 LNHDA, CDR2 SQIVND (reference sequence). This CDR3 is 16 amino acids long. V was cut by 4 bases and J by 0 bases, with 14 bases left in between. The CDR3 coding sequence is TGTGCCAGTAGTACCACAGGTTTACTCAGCACAGATACGCAGTATTTT. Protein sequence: CASSTTGLLSTDTQYF.

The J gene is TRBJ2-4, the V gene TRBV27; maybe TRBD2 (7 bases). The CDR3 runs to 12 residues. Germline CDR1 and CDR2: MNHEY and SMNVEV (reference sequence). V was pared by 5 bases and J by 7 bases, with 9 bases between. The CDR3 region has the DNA TGTGCCAGCAGTGAGGGGGGGAACATTCAGTACTTC. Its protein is CASSEGGNIQYF.

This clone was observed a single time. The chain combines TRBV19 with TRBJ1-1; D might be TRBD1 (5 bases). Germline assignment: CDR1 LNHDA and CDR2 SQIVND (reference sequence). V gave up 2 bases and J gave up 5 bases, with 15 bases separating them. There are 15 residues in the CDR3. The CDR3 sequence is CASSIRRQGLTEAFF. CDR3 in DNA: TGTGCCAGTAGTATACGAAGGCAGGGACTTACTGAAGCTTTCTTT. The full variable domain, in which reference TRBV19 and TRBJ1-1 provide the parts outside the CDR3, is DGGITQSPKYLFRKEGQNVTLSCEQNLNHDAMYWYRQDPGQGLRLIYYSQIVNDFQKGDIAEGYSVSREKKESFPLTVTSAQKNPTAFYLCASSIRRQGLTEAFFGQGTRLTVV.

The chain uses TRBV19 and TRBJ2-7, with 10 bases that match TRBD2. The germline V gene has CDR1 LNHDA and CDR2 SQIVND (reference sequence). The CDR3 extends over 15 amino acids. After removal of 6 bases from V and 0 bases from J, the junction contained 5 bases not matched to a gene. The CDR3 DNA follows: TGTGCCAGTAGGGCTAGCGGGGGAAGCTCCTACGAGCAGTACTTC. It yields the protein CASRASGGSSYEQYF.

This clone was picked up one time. The CDR3 DNA is TGTGCCAGCAGATTAGTGCAGGGTACCCTATCCCTCTACGAGCAGTACTTC. This sequence encodes CASRLVQGTLSLYEQYF. This chain links TRBV27 with TRBJ2-7, with D perhaps matching TRBD1 (5 bases). CDR3 length: 17 amino acids. CDR1 and CDR2 from the germline V gene are MNHEY and SMNVEV (reference sequence). V was shortened by 6 bases and J by 3 bases, with 24 bases between the two germline ends.

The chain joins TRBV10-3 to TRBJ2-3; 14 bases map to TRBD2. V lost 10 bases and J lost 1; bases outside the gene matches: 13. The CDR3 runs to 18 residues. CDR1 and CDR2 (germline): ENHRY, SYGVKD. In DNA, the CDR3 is TGTGCCAGCAGAGGGACTAGCGGGAGAGCAGGGGGCACAGATACGCAGTATTTT. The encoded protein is CASRGTSGRAGGTDTQYF.

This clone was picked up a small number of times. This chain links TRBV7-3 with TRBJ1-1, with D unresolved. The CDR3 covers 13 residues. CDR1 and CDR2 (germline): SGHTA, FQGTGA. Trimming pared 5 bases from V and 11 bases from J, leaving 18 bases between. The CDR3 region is CASSPSEGRSAFF. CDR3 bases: TGTGCCAGCAGCCCATCTGAGGGCCGGTCGGCTTTCTTT. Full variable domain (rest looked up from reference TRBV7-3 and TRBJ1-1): GAGVSQTPSNKVTEKGKYVELRCDPISGHTALYWYRQSLGQGPEFLIYFQGTGAADDSGLPNDRFFAVRPEGSVSTLKIQRTERGDSAVYLCASSPSEGRSAFFGQGTRLTVV.

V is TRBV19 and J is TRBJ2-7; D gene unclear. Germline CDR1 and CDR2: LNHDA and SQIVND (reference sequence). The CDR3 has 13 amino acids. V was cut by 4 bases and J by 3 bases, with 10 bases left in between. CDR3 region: CASSKTQIYEQYF. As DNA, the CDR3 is TGTGCCAGTAGTAAAACTCAAATCTACGAGCAGTACTTC.

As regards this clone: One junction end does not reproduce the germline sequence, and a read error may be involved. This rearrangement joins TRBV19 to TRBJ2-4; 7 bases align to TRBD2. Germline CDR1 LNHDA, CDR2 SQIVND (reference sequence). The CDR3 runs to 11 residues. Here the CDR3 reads CASSIGTSVHF. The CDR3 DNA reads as TGTGCCAGTAGTATAGGAACTAGCGTGCACTTC.

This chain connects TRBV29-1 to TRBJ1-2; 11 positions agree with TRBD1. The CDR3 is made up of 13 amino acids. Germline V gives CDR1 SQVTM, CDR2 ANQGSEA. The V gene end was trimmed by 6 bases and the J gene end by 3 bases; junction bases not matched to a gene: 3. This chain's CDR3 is CSVRTGGDYGYTF. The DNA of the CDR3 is TGCAGCGTCCGGACAGGGGGCGACTATGGCTACACCTTC. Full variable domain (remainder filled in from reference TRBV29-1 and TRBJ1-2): SAVISQKPSRDICQRGTSLTIQCQVDSQVTMMFWYRQQPGQSLTLIATANQGSEATYESGFVIDKFPISRPNLTFSTLTVSNMSPEDSSIYLCSVRTGGDYGYTFGSGTRLTVV.

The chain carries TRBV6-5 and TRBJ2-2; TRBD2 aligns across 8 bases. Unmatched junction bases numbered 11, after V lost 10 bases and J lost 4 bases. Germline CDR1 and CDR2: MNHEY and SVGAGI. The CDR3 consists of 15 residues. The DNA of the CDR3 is TGTGCCACCCAGCATTCCGGGAGGGCCACCGGGGAGCTGTTTTTT. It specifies CATQHSGRATGELFF.

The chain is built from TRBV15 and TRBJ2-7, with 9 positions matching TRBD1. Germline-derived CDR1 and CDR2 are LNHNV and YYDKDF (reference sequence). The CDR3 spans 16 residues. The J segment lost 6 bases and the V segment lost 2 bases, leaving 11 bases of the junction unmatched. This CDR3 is CATSRYTGEQGAEQYF. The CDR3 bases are TGTGCCACCAGCAGATATACAGGAGAACAGGGGGCCGAGCAGTACTTC.

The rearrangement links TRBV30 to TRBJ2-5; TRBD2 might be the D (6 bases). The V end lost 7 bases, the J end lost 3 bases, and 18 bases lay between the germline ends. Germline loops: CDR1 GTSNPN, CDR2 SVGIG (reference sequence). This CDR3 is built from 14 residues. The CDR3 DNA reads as TGTGCCTCCCCTTGGAGGGGACTCAAAGAGACCCAGTACTTC. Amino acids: CASPWRGLKETQYF.

The CDR3 nucleotides are TGTGCTAGTGCCCCTCAGGGGGCGCGGGGAGAGACCCAGTACTTC. Protein sequence: CASAPQGARGETQYF. The chain combines TRBV12-5 with TRBJ2-5; 8 bases are a match to TRBD1. CDR1 LGHNT and CDR2 FRNRAP come from the germline V gene. J lost 4 bases, V lost 7 bases, and 11 bases had no gene match. The CDR3 consists of 15 residues.

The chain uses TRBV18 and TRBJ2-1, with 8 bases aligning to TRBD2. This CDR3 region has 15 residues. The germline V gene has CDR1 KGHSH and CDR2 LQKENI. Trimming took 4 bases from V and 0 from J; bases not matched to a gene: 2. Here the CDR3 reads CASSLREGSYNEQFF. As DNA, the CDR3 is TGTGCCAGCTCACTCCGGGAGGGCTCCTACAATGAGCAGTTCTTC.

The CDR3 region is CASKTGTGGAEQYF. In nucleotides, the CDR3 is TGCGCCAGCAAGACCGGGACAGGGGGCGCCGAGCAGTACTTC. This chain links TRBV5-1 with TRBJ2-7; 12 nucleotides match TRBD1. The germline V gene encodes CDR1 SGHRS and CDR2 YFSETQ. The CDR3 totals 14 residues. V dropped 6 bases and J dropped 6; count of bases not matched to a gene: 7. Full variable domain (outside the CDR3, taken from reference TRBV5-1 and TRBJ2-7): KAGVTQTPRYLIKTRGQQVTLSCSPISGHRSVSWYQQTPGQGLQFLFEYFSETQRNKGNFPGRFSGRQFSNSRSEMNVSTLELGDSALYLCASKTGTGGAEQYFGPGTRLTVT.

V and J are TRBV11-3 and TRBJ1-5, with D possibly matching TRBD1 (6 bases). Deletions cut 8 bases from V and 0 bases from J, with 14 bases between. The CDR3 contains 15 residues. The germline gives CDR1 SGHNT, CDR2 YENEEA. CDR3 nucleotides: TGTGCCAGCGCCGAGGGGGAAGGTAGCAATCAGCCCCAGCATTTT. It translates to CASAEGEGSNQPQHF. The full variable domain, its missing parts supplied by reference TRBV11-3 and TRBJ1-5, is EAGVVQSPRYKIIEKKQPVAFWCNPISGHNTLYWYLQNLGQGPELLIRYENEEAVDDSQLPKDRFSAERLKGVDSTLKIQPAELGDSAVYLCASAEGEGSNQPQHFGDGTRLSIL.

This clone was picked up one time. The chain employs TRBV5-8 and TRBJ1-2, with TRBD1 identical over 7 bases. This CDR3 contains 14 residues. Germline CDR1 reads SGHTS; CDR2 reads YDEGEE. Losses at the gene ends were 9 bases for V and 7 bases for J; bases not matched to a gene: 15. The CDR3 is CANDADRPSVGYTF. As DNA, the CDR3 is TGTGCCAATGACGCGGACAGGCCATCGGTTGGCTACACCTTC.

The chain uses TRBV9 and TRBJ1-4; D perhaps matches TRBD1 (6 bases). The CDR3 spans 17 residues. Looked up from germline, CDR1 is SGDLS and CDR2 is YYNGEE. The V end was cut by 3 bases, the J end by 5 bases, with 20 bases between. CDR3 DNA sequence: TGTGCCAGCAGCGCCAAGACCTCAGGGGATGTAAATGAAAAACTGTTTTTT. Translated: CASSAKTSGDVNEKLFF. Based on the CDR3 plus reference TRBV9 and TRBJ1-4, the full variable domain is DSGVTQTPKHLITATGQRVTLRCSPRSGDLSVYWYQQSLDQGLQFLIQYYNGEERAKGNILERFSAQQFPDLHSELNLSSLELGDSALYFCASSAKTSGDVNEKLFFGSGTQLSVL.

The CDR3 sequence: CASSLGLGQGWNEQYF. CDR3 in DNA: TGCGCCAGCAGCTTGGGACTAGGACAGGGGTGGAACGAGCAGTACTTC. V and J are TRBV5-1 and TRBJ2-7, with 9 bases aligning to TRBD1. Germline V gene data show CDR1 as SGHRS and CDR2 as YFSETQ. The CDR3 length is 16 residues. Trimming took 0 bases from V and 5 from J; bases not matched to a gene: 9.

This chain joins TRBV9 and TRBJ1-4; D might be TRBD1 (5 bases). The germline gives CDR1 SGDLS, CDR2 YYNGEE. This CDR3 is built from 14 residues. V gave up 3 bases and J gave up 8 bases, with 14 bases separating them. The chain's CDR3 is CASSGGGFQEKLFF. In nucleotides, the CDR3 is TGTGCCAGCAGCGGCGGGGGGTTTCAAGAAAAACTGTTTTTT.

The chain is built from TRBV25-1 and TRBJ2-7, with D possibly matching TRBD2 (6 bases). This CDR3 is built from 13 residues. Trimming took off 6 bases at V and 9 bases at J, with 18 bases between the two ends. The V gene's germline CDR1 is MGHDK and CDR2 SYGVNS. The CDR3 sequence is CASRLVGSPSQYF. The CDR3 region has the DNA TGTGCCAGCAGATTAGTCGGGAGTCCGTCGCAGTACTTC.

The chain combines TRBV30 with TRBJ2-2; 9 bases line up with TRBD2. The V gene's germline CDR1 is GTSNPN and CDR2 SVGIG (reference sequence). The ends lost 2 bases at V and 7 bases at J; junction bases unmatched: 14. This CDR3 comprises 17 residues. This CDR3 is CAWSISGSSILGGELFF. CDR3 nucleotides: TGTGCCTGGAGTATTAGCGGGAGCTCCATCTTAGGCGGGGAGCTGTTTTTT.

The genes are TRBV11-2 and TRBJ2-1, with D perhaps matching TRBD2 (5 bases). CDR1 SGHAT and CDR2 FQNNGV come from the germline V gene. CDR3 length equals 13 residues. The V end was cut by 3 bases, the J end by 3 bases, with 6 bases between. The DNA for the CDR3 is TGTGCCAGCAGCTTCGACTACTACAATGAGCAGTTCTTC. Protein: CASSFDYYNEQFF.

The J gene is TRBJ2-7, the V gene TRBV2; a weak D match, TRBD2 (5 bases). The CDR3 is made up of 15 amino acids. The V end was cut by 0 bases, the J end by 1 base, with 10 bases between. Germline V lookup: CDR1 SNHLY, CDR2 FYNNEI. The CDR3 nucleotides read TGTGCCAGCAGTGAAGCAAAGGGAGTTTCCTACGAGCAGTACTTC. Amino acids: CASSEAKGVSYEQYF. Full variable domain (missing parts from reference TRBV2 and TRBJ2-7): EPEVTQTPSHQVTQMGQEVILRCVPISNHLYFYWYRQILGQKVEFLVSFYNNEISEKSEIFDDQFSVERPDGSNFTLKIRSTKLEDSAMYFCASSEAKGVSYEQYFGPGTRLTVT.

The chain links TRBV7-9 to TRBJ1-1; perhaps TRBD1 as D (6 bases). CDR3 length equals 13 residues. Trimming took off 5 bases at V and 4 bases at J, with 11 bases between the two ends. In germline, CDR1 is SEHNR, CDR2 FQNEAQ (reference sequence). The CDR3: CASSPTGFTEAFF. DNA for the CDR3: TGTGCCAGCAGCCCAACAGGGTTCACTGAAGCTTTCTTT.

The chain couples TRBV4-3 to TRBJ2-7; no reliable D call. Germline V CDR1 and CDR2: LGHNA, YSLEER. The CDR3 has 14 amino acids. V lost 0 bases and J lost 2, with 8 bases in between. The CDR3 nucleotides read TGCGCCAGCAGCCAAGAGGGCAGGCCCTACGAGCAGTACTTC. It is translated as CASSQEGRPYEQYF.

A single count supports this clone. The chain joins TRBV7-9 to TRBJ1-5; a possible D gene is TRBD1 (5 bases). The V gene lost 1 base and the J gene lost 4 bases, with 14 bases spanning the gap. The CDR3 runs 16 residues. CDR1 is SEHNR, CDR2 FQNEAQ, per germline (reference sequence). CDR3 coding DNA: TGTGCCAGCAGCTTAGAGGCGGGAAAGGGGAATCAGCCCCAGCATTTT. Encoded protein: CASSLEAGKGNQPQHF.

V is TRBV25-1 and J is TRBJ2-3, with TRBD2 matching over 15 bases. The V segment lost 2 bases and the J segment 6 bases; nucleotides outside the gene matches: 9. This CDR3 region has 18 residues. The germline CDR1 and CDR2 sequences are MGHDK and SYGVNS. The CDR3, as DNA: TGTGCCAGCAGTGAAATTCCGGGACTAGCGGGAGGATATGATACGCAGTATTTT. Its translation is CASSEIPGLAGGYDTQYF.